This T cell receptor beta chain originates from a study of regulatory T cells in long-lasting Graves disease. CDR1 is MDHEN and CDR2 is SYDVKM in the germline V gene. This CDR3 region has 17 residues. Trimming took off 6 bases at V and 2 bases at J, with 20 bases between the two ends. This clonotype was counted many times. Researchers made TCR beta libraries by using iRepertoire HTBI primers and running Arm-PCR on CDR3 regions. TCRdb re-analysed the multiplex PCR reads in MiXCR, keeping a single row per CDR3 protein. The data show over 500,000 distinct CDR3 sequences, under 20% seen once. Time point: newly diagnosed GD, antithyroid drugs for less than 3 months. Researchers made the TCR library from RNA that was extracted from PBMCs. This same sample was also part of a study on T cells in Graves' hyperthyroidism and ophthalmopathy. That source notes: The model's output predicted ophthalmopathy at a median of about 6.5 months prior to onset.

The source material was peripheral blood mononuclear cells (PBMCs), sampled at new diagnosis, from a patient treated with antithyroid drugs. This chain links TRBV28 with TRBJ2-1; no reliable D call. The receptor comes from a woman in her thirties with Graves disease. CDR3 sequence: CASRTFKAVGTYNEQFF. The DNA of the CDR3 is TGTGCCAGCAGGACATTCAAGGCTGTGGGGACCTACAATGAGCAGTTCTTC. Filled out from reference TRBV28 and TRBJ2-1, the complete variable domain reads DVKVTQSSRYLVKRTGEKVFLECVQDMDHENMFWYRQDPGLGLRLIYFSYDVKMKEKGDIPEGYSVSREKKERFSLILESASTNQTSMYLCASRTFKAVGTYNEQFFGPGTRLTVL.